Reported below is one T cell receptor (beta chain). What this receptor recognizes is not known. Base qualities are missing; no much larger clone stands one base away. Trimming removed 4 bases from V and 5 bases from J; the gene matches leave 7 bases unexplained. Based on the germline V gene (reference sequence), the CDR1 and CDR2 sequences are MNHEY and SMNVEV. CDR3 length: 15 amino acids, cysteine to phenylalanine. The read is trimmed to its CDR3 DNA, 45 bases read in frame from base 1. Enrolling through a virtual design, the prospective study's participants ranged in age from roughly 18 to 90 years and lived across approximately 25 United States geographic areas. In the prospective study, cohorts were assigned on the basis of participant-reported clinical history obtained from a screening survey and a study questionnaire. ImmuneRACE Cohort 3 recovered participants were defined by two consecutive negative NP/OP PCR tests, healthcare professional clearance, or symptom resolution. Each participant in the prospective study had whole blood, serum and a nasopharyngeal or oropharyngeal swab collected by mobile phlebotomists. Prospective study participants could optionally give additional blood draws and questionnaires over an approximately 2-month period. Blood samples from the prospective study were shipped frozen or at room temperature prior to DNA extraction.

This specimen belongs to a study of blood T cell repertoires in COVID-19 (dated by TCRdb to about 2020). Study-wide context: Samples covering the acute and convalescent phases of COVID-19 were provided by collaborators in the United States, Italy and Spain. The prospective study material was composed of cDNA or gDNA derived from T cells, B-cell-depleted T cells, or PBMCs. Subjects who had been exposed to COVID-19, were actively infected with it, or had recovered from it provided the deeply sampled blood TCRbeta repertoires that made up the dataset. The repertoires were released in a freely available public database intended as a resource for research on the immune response to SARS-CoV-2. The samples were drawn from two sources: the first 160 participants of the ongoing ImmuneRACE study, and over 950 subjects contributed by 6 global collaborators. The sample metadata nearly always contained a de-identified subject ID, COVID-19 status, age in years and sex. Where available, HLA class I and class II types were obtained from metadata supplied by the sample provider rather than from assay-based typing.

The immunoSEQ Assay, a bias-controlled multiplex PCR, was used to amplify TCRbeta CDR3 regions from genomic DNA. Turning to the authors' computational methods: The number of nucleated cells in each sample was estimated from the amplification of reference gene primers within the assay. Sequence reads were collapsed and filtered to measure the absolute abundance of every unique TCRbeta CDR3 rearrangement. For each sample, productive Simpson clonality was calculated as the square root of Simpson's diversity index over productive rearrangements. TCRdb took this table from immuneACCESS and kept in-frame rearrangements with V and J called. Such tables lack part of the clones; where checked against another copy, unresolved V genes explain under half of the gap, and the rest is unexplained. The DNA was the basis for D and trimming; V, J and clone size are from that table. For this sample there are 140,000 to 150,000 clones; 86% appear just once. More than 3.5% of the sample is taken by the ten largest.

Points the paper makes about the study in general: Clinical and demographic metadata were provided uncurated, with the amount varying by source and participant.

The source of this sequence is a man aged 50-59 years who had recovered from COVID-19. The sample taken for sequencing was PBMCs or T cells enriched from blood (not recorded which). The rearranged chain carries TRBV27 and TRBJ1-2, and TRBD1 matches 10 of the central bases. CDR3 reads: CASSSRQGADYGYTF. The DNA sequence reads TGTGCCAGCAGTTCGAGACAGGGGGCGGATTATGGCTACACCTTC.